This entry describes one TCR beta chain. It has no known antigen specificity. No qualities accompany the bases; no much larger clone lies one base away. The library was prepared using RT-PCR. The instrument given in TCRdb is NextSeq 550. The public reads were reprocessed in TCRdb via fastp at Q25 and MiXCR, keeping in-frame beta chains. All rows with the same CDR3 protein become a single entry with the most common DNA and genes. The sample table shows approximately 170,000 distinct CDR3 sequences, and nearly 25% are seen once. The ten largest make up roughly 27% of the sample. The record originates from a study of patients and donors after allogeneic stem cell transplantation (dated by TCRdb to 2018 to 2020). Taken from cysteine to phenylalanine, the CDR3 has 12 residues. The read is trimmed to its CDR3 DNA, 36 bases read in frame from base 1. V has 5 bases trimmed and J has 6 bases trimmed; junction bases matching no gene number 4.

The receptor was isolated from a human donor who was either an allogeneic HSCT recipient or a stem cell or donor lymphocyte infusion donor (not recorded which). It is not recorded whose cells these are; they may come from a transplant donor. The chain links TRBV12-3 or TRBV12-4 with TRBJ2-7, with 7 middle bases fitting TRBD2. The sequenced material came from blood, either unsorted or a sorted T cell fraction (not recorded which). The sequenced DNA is TGTGCCAGCAGTCCCTGGGAGGGCGAGCAGTACTTC. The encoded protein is CASSPWEGEQYF.